This TCR beta chain came from a study of T cell repertoires in cytomegalovirus infection. Study background: Public TCR beta signatures provided an indication of both CMV infection and a matching HLA type. General study results and limits: The ex vivo response showed dominance by HLA-C-restricted CMV-specific TCR beta clonotypes.

In TCRdb, the reads were re-called with MiXCR into one record per CDR3 protein. The table has about 740,000 distinct CDR3 sequences, less than 40% seen once. This clonotype has a count of ten or more. As yet, its antigen is unknown. The sample was PBMCs. This TCR was sampled from a human donor in good health (CMV status not recorded). Some clones in this sample may be carry-over from other donors' samples.

The CDR3 here is CASSLRLAGYQETQYF. The CDR3 DNA follows: TGTGCCAGCAGCTTAAGGCTAGCAGGGTACCAAGAGACCCAGTACTTC. The rearrangement uses TRBV7-8 and TRBJ2-5, with D perhaps assigned TRBD1 or TRBD2 (5 bases each). This CDR3 has 16 amino acids. Germline V gene lookup returns CDR1 SGHVS and CDR2 FQNEAQ. Deletions cut 2 bases from V and 0 bases from J, with 13 bases between.